These T cell receptor beta chains were read from a single sample in a study of response to subunit inactivated influenza vaccine. MiXCR, run by TCRdb on the RT-PCR reads, gives a single entry per CDR3 protein. The table has roughly 500,000 distinct CDR3 sequences, 15% to 20% seen once. The specimen was CD4+ T cells sorted from PBMCs, collected less than 30 months after vaccination. The receptors here all came from a man aged 50-75 years who received an inactivated influenza vaccine. Each CDR3 is given with its conserved first and last residue. A D gene is named only where the DNA matches it firmly. Expanded clones are given a class, and other clones once, few, many or no size at all.

v_call: TRBV20-1
d_call: NA
clone_size: few
j_call: TRBJ1-6
cdr3_aa: CSALGDQKTFSFSHF
cdr3_nt: TGCAGTGCTCTTGGGGACCAAAAAACGTTTTCCTTTTCCCACTTT

v_call: TRBV20-1
d_call: NA
clone_size: NA
j_call: TRBJ2-5
cdr3_aa: CSARDWGQETQYF
cdr3_nt: TGCAGTGCTAGGGACTGGGGCCAAGAGACCCAGTACTTC

v_call: TRBV20-1
d_call: NA
clone_size: few
j_call: TRBJ1-4
cdr3_aa: CSARVEQAYGGKLFF
cdr3_nt: TGCAGTGCTAGAGTCGAACAGGCCTACGGTGGAAAACTGTTTTTT

v_call: TRBV5-5
d_call: NA
clone_size: NA
j_call: TRBJ2-3
cdr3_aa: CASSLMPGETDTQYF
cdr3_nt: TGTGCCAGCAGCTTGATGCCCGGCGAAACAGATACGCAGTATTTT

v_call: TRBV20-1
d_call: NA
clone_size: few
j_call: TRBJ1-1
cdr3_aa: CSAATSQGRLALLTEAFF
cdr3_nt: TGCAGTGCCGCCACCTCACAGGGAAGGTTGGCGTTACTCACTGAAGCTTTCTTT

v_call: TRBV5-1
d_call: NA
clone_size: many
j_call: TRBJ1-1
cdr3_aa: CASSLEGRAMTEAFF
cdr3_nt: TGCGCCAGCAGCTTGGAAGGCAGGGCAATGACTGAAGCTTTCTTT

v_call: TRBV20-1
d_call: TRBD2
clone_size: NA
j_call: TRBJ2-1
cdr3_aa: CSARDDRTSGSSSYNEQFF
cdr3_nt: TGCAGTGCTAGGGACGACCGGACTAGCGGGTCAAGCTCCTACAATGAGCAGTTCTTC

v_call: TRBV20-1
d_call: NA
clone_size: NA
j_call: TRBJ1-4
cdr3_aa: CSAAIGELNEKLFF
cdr3_nt: TGCAGTGCAGCAATCGGGGAACTCAATGAAAAACTGTTTTTT

v_call: TRBV6-5
d_call: TRBD2
clone_size: NA
j_call: TRBJ2-1
cdr3_aa: CASSYLASGSTEQFF
cdr3_nt: TGTGCCAGCAGTTACTTGGCTAGCGGGAGTACTGAGCAGTTCTTC

v_call: TRBV10-3
d_call: TRBD2
clone_size: once
j_call: TRBJ2-2
cdr3_aa: CAIKRESTGELFF
cdr3_nt: TGTGCCATCAAGCGGGAGAGTACCGGGGAGCTGTTTTTT

v_call: TRBV29-1
d_call: TRBD1
clone_size: NA
j_call: TRBJ1-4
cdr3_aa: CSVRGQGATNEKLFF
cdr3_nt: TGCAGCGTAAGAGGACAGGGCGCAACTAATGAAAAACTGTTTTTT

v_call: TRBV12-3/TRBV12-4
d_call: TRBD1
clone_size: few
j_call: TRBJ1-3
cdr3_aa: CASSLDRWKNTIYF
cdr3_nt: TGTGCCAGCAGTTTGGACAGGTGGAAGAACACCATATATTTT

v_call: TRBV11-2
d_call: NA
clone_size: many
j_call: TRBJ2-3
cdr3_aa: CASSPGLADTQYF
cdr3_nt: TGTGCCAGCAGCCCGGGACTTGCAGATACGCAGTATTTT

v_call: TRBV5-1
d_call: TRBD1
clone_size: NA
j_call: TRBJ2-1
cdr3_aa: CASSSRDRGPYNEQFF
cdr3_nt: TGCGCCAGCAGCTCACGGGACAGGGGGCCCTACAATGAGCAGTTCTTC

v_call: TRBV7-6
d_call: TRBD1
clone_size: NA
j_call: TRBJ2-5
cdr3_aa: CASSYGTGGQETQYF
cdr3_nt: TGTGCCAGCAGCTATGGGACAGGGGGCCAAGAGACCCAGTACTTC

v_call: TRBV12-3/TRBV12-4
d_call: NA
clone_size: NA
j_call: TRBJ2-2
cdr3_aa: CASTGQSNTGELFF
cdr3_nt: TGTGCCAGCACAGGACAGTCAAACACCGGGGAGCTGTTTTTT

v_call: TRBV5-5
d_call: NA
clone_size: NA
j_call: TRBJ2-1
cdr3_aa: CASFKGGLSYNEQFF
cdr3_nt: TGTGCCAGCTTTAAAGGGGGTCTCTCCTACAATGAGCAGTTCTTC

v_call: TRBV4-3
d_call: TRBD1
clone_size: few
j_call: TRBJ1-1
cdr3_aa: CASSRGQGDEAFF
cdr3_nt: TGCGCCAGCAGCCGTGGACAGGGAGATGAAGCTTTCTTT

v_call: TRBV9
d_call: NA
clone_size: NA
j_call: TRBJ1-4
cdr3_aa: CASSAHGGLGEKLFF
cdr3_nt: TGTGCCAGCAGCGCCCATGGGGGTTTGGGCGAAAAACTGTTTTTT

v_call: TRBV20-1
d_call: NA
clone_size: few
j_call: TRBJ1-1
cdr3_aa: CSASGEKAFF
cdr3_nt: TGCAGTGCTAGCGGGGAAAAAGCTTTCTTT

v_call: TRBV6-5
d_call: TRBD1
clone_size: NA
j_call: TRBJ2-1
cdr3_aa: CASSSPETGASYEQFF
cdr3_nt: TGTGCCAGCAGTTCCCCCGAGACAGGGGCGTCGTATGAGCAGTTCTTC

v_call: TRBV30
d_call: NA
clone_size: many
j_call: TRBJ1-5
cdr3_aa: CAWSRQSNQPQHF
cdr3_nt: TGTGCCTGGAGCCGACAGAGCAATCAGCCCCAGCATTTT

v_call: TRBV30
d_call: NA
clone_size: NA
j_call: TRBJ1-2
cdr3_aa: CAGSVTNYGYTF
cdr3_nt: TGTGCCGGATCTGTGACTAACTATGGCTACACCTTC

v_call: TRBV6-1
d_call: TRBD2
clone_size: NA
j_call: TRBJ2-1
cdr3_aa: CASSPAGGGLGEQFF
cdr3_nt: TGTGCCAGCAGCCCAGCGGGAGGGGGGCTGGGGGAGCAGTTCTTC

v_call: TRBV18
d_call: NA
clone_size: NA
j_call: TRBJ2-3
cdr3_aa: CASSPAGRGTDTQYF
cdr3_nt: TGTGCCAGCTCACCCGCAGGTCGAGGCACAGATACGCAGTATTTT

v_call: TRBV20-1
d_call: TRBD1
clone_size: many
j_call: TRBJ2-1
cdr3_aa: CSAKNRGLYNEQFF
cdr3_nt: TGCAGTGCTAAAAACAGGGGCCTCTACAATGAGCAGTTCTTC

v_call: TRBV5-1
d_call: NA
clone_size: NA
j_call: TRBJ1-4
cdr3_aa: CASSTDRGDEKLFF
cdr3_nt: TGCGCCAGCAGTACGGACCGTGGGGATGAAAAACTGTTTTTT

v_call: TRBV20-1
d_call: NA
clone_size: many
j_call: TRBJ1-6
cdr3_aa: CSARDFPNSPLHF
cdr3_nt: TGCAGTGCTAGAGATTTTCCAAATTCACCCCTCCACTTT

v_call: TRBV12-3/TRBV12-4
d_call: NA
clone_size: NA
j_call: TRBJ1-2
cdr3_aa: CASSFNLGAGEGYTF
cdr3_nt: TGTGCCAGCAGTTTCAACCTCGGGGCCGGGGAAGGCTACACCTTC

v_call: TRBV6-2/TRBV6-3
d_call: NA
clone_size: many
j_call: TRBJ1-5
cdr3_aa: CASSYPDRTNQPQHF
cdr3_nt: TGTGCCAGCAGTTACCCCGACAGAACCAATCAGCCCCAGCATTTT

v_call: TRBV20-1
d_call: TRBD2
clone_size: NA
j_call: TRBJ2-7
cdr3_aa: CSARTSQAYEQYF
cdr3_nt: TGCAGTGCTAGGACTAGCCAGGCCTACGAGCAGTACTTC

v_call: TRBV9
d_call: NA
clone_size: NA
j_call: TRBJ2-3
cdr3_aa: CASSVGQLLNPDTQYF
cdr3_nt: TGTGCCAGCAGCGTAGGCCAGCTCCTAAACCCAGATACGCAGTATTTT

v_call: TRBV6-1
d_call: NA
clone_size: once
j_call: TRBJ1-6
cdr3_aa: CASSPAMYNSPLHF
cdr3_nt: TGTGCCAGCAGCCCCGCCATGTATAATTCACCCCTCCACTTT

v_call: TRBV9
d_call: NA
clone_size: NA
j_call: TRBJ2-1
cdr3_aa: CASSVGPGLHNEQFF
cdr3_nt: TGTGCCAGCAGCGTAGGACCCGGGTTGCACAATGAGCAGTTCTTC

v_call: TRBV6-1
d_call: TRBD1
clone_size: NA
j_call: TRBJ1-2
cdr3_aa: CASRFTGGVGYGYTF
cdr3_nt: TGTGCCAGCAGATTCACAGGGGGCGTTGGATATGGCTACACCTTC

v_call: TRBV20-1
d_call: NA
clone_size: NA
j_call: TRBJ2-1
cdr3_aa: CSAPPSWENNEQFF
cdr3_nt: TGCAGTGCTCCTCCAAGTTGGGAGAACAATGAGCAGTTCTTC

v_call: TRBV5-1
d_call: NA
clone_size: NA
j_call: TRBJ1-1
cdr3_aa: CASSSRVGTEAFF
cdr3_nt: TGCGCCAGCAGCTCCCGGGTCGGAACTGAAGCTTTCTTT

v_call: TRBV7-8
d_call: TRBD1
clone_size: NA
j_call: TRBJ1-4
cdr3_aa: CASSLQGRRNEKLFF
cdr3_nt: TGTGCCAGCAGTTTACAGGGGCGACGTAATGAAAAACTGTTTTTT

v_call: TRBV4-2
d_call: NA
clone_size: many
j_call: TRBJ2-7
cdr3_aa: CASSQDRVLEQYF
cdr3_nt: TGTGCCAGCAGCCAAGATCGGGTTTTGGAGCAGTACTTC

v_call: TRBV20-1
d_call: TRBD1
clone_size: NA
j_call: TRBJ2-7
cdr3_aa: CSATGQARSYEQYF
cdr3_nt: TGCAGTGCAACGGGACAGGCTCGGTCCTACGAGCAGTACTTC

v_call: TRBV11-2
d_call: NA
clone_size: NA
j_call: TRBJ2-5
cdr3_aa: CASSPPGARETQYF
cdr3_nt: TGTGCCAGCAGCCCTCCGGGGGCCAGAGAGACCCAGTACTTC

v_call: TRBV12-3/TRBV12-4
d_call: NA
clone_size: NA
j_call: TRBJ2-5
cdr3_aa: CASRRGSQETQYF
cdr3_nt: TGTGCCAGCAGGCGCGGCAGCCAAGAGACCCAGTACTTC